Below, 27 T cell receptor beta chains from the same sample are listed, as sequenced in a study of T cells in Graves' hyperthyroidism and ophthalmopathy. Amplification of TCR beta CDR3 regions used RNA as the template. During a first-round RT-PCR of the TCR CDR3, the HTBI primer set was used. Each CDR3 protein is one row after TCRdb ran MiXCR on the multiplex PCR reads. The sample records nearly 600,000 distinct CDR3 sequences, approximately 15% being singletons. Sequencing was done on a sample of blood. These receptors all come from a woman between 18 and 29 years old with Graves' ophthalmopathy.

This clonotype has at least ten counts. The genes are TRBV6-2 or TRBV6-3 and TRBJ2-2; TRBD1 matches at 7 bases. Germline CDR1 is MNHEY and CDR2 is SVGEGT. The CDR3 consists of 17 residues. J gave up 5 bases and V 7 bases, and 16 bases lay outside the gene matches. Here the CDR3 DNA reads TGTGCCAGCAATACAGGGGTTGATTCGTCACTAACCGGGGAGCTGTTTTTT. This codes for CASNTGVDSSLTGELFF.

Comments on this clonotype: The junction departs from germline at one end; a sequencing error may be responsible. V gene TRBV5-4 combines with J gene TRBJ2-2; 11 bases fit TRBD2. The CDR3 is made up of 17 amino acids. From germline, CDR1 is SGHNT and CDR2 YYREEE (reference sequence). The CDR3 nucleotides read TGCGCCAGCAGCCAACCCACTAGCGGGAGTGGCTCCGGGGAGCTGTTTTTT. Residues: CASSQPTSGSGSGELFF. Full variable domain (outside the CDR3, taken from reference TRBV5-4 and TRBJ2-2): ETGVTQSPTHLIKTRGQQVTLRCSSQSGHNTVSWYQQALGQGPQFIFQYYREEENGRGNFPPRFSGLQFPNYSSELNVNALELDDSALYLCASSQPTSGSGSGELFFGEGSRLTVL.

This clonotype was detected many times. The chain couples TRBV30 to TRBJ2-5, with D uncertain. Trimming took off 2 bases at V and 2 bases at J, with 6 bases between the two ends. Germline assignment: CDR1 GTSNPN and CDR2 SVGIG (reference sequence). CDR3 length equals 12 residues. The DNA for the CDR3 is TGTGCCTGGAGTCACACTCAAGAGACCCAGTACTTC. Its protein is CAWSHTQETQYF.

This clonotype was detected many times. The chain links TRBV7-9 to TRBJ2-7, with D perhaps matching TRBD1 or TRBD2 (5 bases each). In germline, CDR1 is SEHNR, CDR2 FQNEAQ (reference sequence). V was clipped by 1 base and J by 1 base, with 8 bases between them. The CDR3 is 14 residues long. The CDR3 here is CASSLGDRSYEQYF. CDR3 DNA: TGTGCCAGCAGCTTAGGGGACCGTTCCTACGAGCAGTACTTC.

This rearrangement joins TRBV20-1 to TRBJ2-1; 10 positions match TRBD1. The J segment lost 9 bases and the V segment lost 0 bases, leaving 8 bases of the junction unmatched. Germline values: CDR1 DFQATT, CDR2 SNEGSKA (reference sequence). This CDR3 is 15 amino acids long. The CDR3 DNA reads TGCAGTGCTAGAGAGTTGGGACAGGGGAGTAGTGAGCAGTTCTTC. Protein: CSARELGQGSSEQFF.

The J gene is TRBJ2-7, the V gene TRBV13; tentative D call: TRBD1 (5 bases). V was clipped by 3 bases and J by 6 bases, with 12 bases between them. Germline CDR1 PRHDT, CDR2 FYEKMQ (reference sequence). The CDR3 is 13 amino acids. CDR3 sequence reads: CASSFRVRLEQYF. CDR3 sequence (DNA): TGTGCCAGCAGCTTCAGGGTTCGTCTCGAGCAGTACTTC.

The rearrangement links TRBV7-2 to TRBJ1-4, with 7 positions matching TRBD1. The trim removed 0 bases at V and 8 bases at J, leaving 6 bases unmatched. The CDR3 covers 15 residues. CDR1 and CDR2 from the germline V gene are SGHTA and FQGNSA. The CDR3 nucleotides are TGTGCCAGCAGCTTAGCGACCAGGGGGGCGGAAAAACTGTTTTTT. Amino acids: CASSLATRGAEKLFF.

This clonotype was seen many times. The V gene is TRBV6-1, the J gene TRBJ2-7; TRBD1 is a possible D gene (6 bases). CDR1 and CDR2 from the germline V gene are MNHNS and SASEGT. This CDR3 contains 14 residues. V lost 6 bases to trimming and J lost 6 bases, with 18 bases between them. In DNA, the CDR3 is TGTGCCAGCAGCCCCCGGAGTGGGGGCGGCGAGCAGTACTTC. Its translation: CASSPRSGGGEQYF.

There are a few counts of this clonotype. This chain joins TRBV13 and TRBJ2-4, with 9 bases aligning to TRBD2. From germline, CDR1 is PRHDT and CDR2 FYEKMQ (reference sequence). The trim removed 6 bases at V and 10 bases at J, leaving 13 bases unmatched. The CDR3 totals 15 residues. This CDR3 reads CASRFSGRFGGIQYF. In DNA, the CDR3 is TGTGCCAGCAGATTTAGCGGGAGATTTGGGGGGATTCAGTACTTC.

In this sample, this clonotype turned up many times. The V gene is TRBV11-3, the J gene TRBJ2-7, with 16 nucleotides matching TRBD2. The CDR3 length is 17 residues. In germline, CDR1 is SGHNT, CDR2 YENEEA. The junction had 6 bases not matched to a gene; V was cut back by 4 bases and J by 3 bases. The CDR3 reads CASSYSGLAGGYYEQYF. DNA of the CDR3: TGTGCCAGCAGCTACTCGGGACTAGCGGGAGGGTACTACGAGCAGTACTTC.

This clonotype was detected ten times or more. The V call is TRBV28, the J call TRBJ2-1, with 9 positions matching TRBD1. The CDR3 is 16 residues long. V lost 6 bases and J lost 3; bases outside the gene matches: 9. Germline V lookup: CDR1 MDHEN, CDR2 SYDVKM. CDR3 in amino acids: CASRRQGESNYNEQFF. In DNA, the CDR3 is TGTGCCAGCAGACGACAGGGGGAATCTAACTACAATGAGCAGTTCTTC.

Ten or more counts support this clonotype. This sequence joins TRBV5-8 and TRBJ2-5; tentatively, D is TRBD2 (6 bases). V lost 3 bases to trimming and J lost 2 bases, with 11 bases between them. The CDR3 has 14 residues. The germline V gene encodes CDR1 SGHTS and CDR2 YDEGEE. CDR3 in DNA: TGTGCCAGCAGCTGGCGCGGGGCTCAAGAGACCCAGTACTTC. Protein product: CASSWRGAQETQYF.

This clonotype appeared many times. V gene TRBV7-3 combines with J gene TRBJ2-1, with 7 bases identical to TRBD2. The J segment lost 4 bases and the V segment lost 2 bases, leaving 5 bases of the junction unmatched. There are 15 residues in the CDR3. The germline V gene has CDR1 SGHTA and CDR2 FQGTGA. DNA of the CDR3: TGTGCCAGCAGCTTAGGGGAGGGTGGGTACAATGAGCAGTTCTTC. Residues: CASSLGEGGYNEQFF.

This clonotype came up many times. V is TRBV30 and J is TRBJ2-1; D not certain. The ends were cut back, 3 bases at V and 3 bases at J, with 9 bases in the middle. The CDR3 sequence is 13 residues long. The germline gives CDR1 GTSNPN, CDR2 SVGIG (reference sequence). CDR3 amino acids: CAWSEGHYNEQFF. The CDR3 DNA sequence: TGTGCCTGGAGCGAAGGGCACTACAATGAGCAGTTCTTC.

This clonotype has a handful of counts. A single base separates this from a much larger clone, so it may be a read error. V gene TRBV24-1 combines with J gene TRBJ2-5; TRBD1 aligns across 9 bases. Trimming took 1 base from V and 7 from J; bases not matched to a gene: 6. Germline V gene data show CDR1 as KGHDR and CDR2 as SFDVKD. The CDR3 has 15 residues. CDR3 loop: CATSDLGTGYGTQYF. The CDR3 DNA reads TGTGCCACCAGTGATTTAGGGACAGGGTACGGGACCCAGTACTTC.

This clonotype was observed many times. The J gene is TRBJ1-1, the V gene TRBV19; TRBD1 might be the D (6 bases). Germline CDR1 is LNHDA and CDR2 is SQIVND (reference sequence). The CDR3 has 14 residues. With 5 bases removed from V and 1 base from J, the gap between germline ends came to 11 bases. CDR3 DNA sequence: TGTGCCAGTAGTGCCCAGACAGGGAACACTGAAGCTTTCTTT. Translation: CASSAQTGNTEAFF.

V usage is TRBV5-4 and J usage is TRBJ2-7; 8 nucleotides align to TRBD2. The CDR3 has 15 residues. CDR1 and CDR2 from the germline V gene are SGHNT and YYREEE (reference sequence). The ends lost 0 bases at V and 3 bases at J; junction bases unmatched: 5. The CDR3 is CASSLAAGDGYEQYF. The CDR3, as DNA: TGTGCCAGCAGCTTGGCAGCGGGAGACGGCTACGAGCAGTACTTC.

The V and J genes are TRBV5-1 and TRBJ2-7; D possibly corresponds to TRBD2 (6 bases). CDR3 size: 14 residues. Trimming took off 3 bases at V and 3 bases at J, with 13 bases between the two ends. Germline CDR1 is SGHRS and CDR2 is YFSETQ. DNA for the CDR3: TGCGCCAGCAGCTCTGGAGGGGATTACTACGAGCAGTACTTC. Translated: CASSSGGDYYEQYF.

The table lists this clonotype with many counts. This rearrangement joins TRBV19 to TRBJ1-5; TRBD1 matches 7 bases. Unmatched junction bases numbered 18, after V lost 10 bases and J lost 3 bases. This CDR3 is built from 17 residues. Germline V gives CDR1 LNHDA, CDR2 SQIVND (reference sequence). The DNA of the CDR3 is TGTGCCACGAGGGACAGCTTTTTTCGGGGCGTCAATCAGCCCCAGCATTTT. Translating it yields CATRDSFFRGVNQPQHF.

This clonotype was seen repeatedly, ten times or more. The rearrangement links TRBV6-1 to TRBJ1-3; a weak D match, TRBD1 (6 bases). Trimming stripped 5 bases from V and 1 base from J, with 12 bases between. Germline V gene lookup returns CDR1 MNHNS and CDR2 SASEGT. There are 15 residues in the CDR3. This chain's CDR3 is CASSSTGMSGNTIYF. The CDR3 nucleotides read TGTGCCAGCAGTTCTACAGGGATGTCTGGAAACACCATATATTTT.

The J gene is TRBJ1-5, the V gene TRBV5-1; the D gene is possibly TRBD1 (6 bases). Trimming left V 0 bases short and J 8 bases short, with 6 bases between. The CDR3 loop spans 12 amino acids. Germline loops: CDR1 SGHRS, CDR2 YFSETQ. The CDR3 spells CASSLAGEPQHF. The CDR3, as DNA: TGCGCCAGCAGCTTGGCAGGGGAGCCCCAGCATTTT.

CDR3 sequence (DNA): TGTGCCAGCAGCTATCCGTTCGGGGGGGAATGGATCGGGAGGCCCACAGATACGCAGTATTTT. Encoded protein: CASSYPFGGEWIGRPTDTQYF. V is TRBV5-6 and J is TRBJ2-3; 8 nucleotides match TRBD2. CDR3 length: 21 amino acids. Germline loops: CDR1 SGHDT, CDR2 YYEEEE. V dropped 3 bases and J dropped 2; count of bases not matched to a gene: 23.

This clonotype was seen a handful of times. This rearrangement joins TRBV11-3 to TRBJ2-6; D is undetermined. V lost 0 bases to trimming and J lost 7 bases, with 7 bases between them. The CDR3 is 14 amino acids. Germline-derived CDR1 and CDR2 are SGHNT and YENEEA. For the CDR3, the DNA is TGTGCCAGCAGCTTAGACGGGTTTGCCAACGTCCTGACTTTC. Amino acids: CASSLDGFANVLTF.

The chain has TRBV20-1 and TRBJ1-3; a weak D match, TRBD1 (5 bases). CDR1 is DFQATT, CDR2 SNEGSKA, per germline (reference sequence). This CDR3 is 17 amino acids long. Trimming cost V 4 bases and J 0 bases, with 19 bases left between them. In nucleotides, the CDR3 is TGCAGTGCTACCTACCGGGAAGGGGCGAGCTCTGGAAACACCATATATTTT. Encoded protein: CSATYREGASSGNTIYF.

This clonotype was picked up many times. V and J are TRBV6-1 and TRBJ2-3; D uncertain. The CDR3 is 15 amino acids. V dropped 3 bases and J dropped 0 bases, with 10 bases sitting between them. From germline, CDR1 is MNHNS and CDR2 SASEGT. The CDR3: CASSEGTTSTDTQYF. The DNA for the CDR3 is TGTGCCAGCAGTGAGGGCACCACTAGCACAGATACGCAGTATTTT.

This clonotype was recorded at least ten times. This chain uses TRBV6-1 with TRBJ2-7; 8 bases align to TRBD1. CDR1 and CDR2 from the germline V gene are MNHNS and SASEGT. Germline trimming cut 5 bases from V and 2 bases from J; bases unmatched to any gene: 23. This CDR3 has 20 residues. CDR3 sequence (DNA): TGTGCCAGCAGTTACAACTCCGGGACAGGACCACCAAGTTCACCCTACGAGCAGTACTTC. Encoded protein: CASSYNSGTGPPSSPYEQYF.

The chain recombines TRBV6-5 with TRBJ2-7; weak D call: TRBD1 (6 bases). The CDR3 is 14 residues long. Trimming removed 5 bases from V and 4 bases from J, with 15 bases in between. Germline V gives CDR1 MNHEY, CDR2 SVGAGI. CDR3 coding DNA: TGTGCCAGCAGTAACAGGGAATTGGCTTACGAGCAGTACTTC. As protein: CASSNRELAYEQYF.